These 5 T cell receptor beta chains originate from one sample sequenced in a study of blood T cell repertoires in COVID-19. Some clones are missing from TCRdb's copy, which holds only in-frame ones; the method was immunoSEQ multiplex PCR. The data hold over 200,000 clones, with approximately 90% observed a single time. Specimen: PBMCs or T cells enriched from blood (not recorded which). The receptors originated from a man aged 25-40 years who had recovered from COVID-19.

The rearrangement uses TRBV12-3 or TRBV12-4 and TRBJ2-3; unclear D gene. Trimming removed 8 bases from V and 5 bases from J, with 8 bases in between. This CDR3 is built from 11 residues. CDR3 in amino acids: CASSKLDTQYF. The CDR3 nucleotides read TGTGCCAGCTCTAAGCTAGATACGCAGTATTTT.

The genes are TRBV6-5 and TRBJ1-1; D gene ambiguous. The CDR3 loop spans 14 amino acids. The V gene lost 10 bases and the J gene lost 0 bases, with 15 bases spanning the gap. Per germline, CDR1 MNHEY and CDR2 SVGAGI. The CDR3: CATLPRGLNTEAFF. DNA of the CDR3: TGTGCCACTCTTCCTCGGGGTCTGAACACTGAAGCTTTCTTT.

The chain employs TRBV19 and TRBJ1-2; perhaps TRBD1 as D (6 bases). Deletions cut 6 bases from V and 1 base from J, with 12 bases between. The CDR3 contains 14 residues. CDR1 is LNHDA, CDR2 SQIVND, per germline (reference sequence). CDR3: CASRNRDFNYGYTF. DNA of the CDR3: TGTGCCAGTAGGAACAGGGATTTTAACTATGGCTACACCTTC.

This CDR3 reads CASSLGLAGNTGELFF. The CDR3, as DNA: TGTGCCAGCAGCTTGGGACTAGCGGGAAACACCGGGGAGCTGTTTTTT. The V call is TRBV5-8, the J call TRBJ2-2; 11 positions agree with TRBD2. V shed 0 bases and J 2 bases; nucleotides not matched to a gene: 0. CDR3 length equals 16 residues. Germline V gene lookup returns CDR1 SGHTS and CDR2 YDEGEE.

This chain links TRBV6-5 with TRBJ1-4; possibly TRBD1 for D (6 bases). The CDR3 sequence is 14 residues long. V was clipped by 8 bases and J by 4 bases, with 14 bases between them. CDR1 MNHEY and CDR2 SVGAGI come from the germline V gene. CDR3 in DNA: TGTGCCAGCCGACGACAGGCAAATAATGAAAAACTGTTTTTT. Translating it yields CASRRQANNEKLFF.